This T cell receptor (beta chain) was captured in a study of T cells in Graves' hyperthyroidism and ophthalmopathy. The study's findings and limits: Researchers found most expanded thyroid clonotypes above 0.001 in blood as well.

Fresh 10 ml peripheral blood yielded PBMCs. There were TCR beta CDR3 regions amplified from RNA transcripts. The primer set for the first-round RT-PCR of the TCR CDR3 was HTBI. MiXCR, run by TCRdb on the multiplex PCR reads, gives a single entry per CDR3 protein. In the table there are over 350,000 distinct CDR3 sequences, approximately 15% of which are singletons. Points on this clonotype: Antigen unknown.

Trimming took off 4 bases at V and 7 bases at J, with 18 bases between the two ends. This CDR3 comprises 14 residues. From germline, CDR1 is SGHRS and CDR2 YFSETQ. Material for sequencing was blood. The TCR was taken from a man aged 18 to 35 with Graves' ophthalmopathy. The chain carries TRBV5-1 and TRBJ2-7; D unresolved. CDR3 in DNA: TGCGCCAGCAGCGCGCAGAGCTCCCTTGCGGAGCAGTACTTC. This translates into CASSAQSSLAEQYF. Full variable domain (outside the CDR3, taken from reference TRBV5-1 and TRBJ2-7): KAGVTQTPRYLIKTRGQQVTLSCSPISGHRSVSWYQQTPGQGLQFLFEYFSETQRNKGNFPGRFSGRQFSNSRSEMNVSTLELGDSALYLCASSAQSSLAEQYFGPGTRLTVT.